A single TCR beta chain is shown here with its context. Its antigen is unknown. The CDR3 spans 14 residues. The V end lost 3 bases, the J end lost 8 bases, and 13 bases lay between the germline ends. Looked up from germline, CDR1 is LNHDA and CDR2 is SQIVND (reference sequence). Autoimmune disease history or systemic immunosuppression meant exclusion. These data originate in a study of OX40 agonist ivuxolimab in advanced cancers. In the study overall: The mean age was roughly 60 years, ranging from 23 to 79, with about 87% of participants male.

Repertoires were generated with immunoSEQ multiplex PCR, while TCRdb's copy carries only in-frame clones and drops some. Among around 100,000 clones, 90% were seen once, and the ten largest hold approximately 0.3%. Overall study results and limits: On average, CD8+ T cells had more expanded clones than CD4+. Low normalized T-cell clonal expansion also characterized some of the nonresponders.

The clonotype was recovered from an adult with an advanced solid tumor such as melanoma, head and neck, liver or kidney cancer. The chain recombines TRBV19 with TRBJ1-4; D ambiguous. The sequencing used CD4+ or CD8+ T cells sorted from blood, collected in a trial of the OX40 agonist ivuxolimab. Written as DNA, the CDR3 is TGTGCCAGTAGTATTGGAGGAGCGGCGGAAAAACTGTTTTTT. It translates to CASSIGGAAEKLFF.